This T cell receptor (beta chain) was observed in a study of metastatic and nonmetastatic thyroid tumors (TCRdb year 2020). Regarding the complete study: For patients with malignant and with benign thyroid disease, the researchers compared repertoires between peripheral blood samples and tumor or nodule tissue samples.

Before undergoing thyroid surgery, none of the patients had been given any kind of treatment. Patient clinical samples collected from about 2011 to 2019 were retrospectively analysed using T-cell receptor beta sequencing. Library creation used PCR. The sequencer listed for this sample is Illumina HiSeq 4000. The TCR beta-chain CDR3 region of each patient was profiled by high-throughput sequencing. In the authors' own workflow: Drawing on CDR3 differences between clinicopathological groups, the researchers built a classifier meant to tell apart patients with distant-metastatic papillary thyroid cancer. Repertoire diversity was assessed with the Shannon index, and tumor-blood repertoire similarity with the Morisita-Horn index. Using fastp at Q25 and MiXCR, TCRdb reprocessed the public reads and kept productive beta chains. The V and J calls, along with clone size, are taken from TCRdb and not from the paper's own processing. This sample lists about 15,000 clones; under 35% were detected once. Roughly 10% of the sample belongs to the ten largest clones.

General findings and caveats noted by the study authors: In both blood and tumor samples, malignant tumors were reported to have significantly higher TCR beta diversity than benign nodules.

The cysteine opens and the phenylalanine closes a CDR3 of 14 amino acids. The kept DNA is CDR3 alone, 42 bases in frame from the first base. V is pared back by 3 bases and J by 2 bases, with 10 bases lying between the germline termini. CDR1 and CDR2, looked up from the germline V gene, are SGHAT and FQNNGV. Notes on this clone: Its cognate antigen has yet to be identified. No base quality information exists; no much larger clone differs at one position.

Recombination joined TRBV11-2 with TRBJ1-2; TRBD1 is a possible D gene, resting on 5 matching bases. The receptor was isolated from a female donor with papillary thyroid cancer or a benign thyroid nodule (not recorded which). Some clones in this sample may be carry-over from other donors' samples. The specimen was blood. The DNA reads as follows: TGTGCCAGCAGCTTTGCGGACATCAACTATGGCTACACCTTC. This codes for CASSFADINYGYTF.